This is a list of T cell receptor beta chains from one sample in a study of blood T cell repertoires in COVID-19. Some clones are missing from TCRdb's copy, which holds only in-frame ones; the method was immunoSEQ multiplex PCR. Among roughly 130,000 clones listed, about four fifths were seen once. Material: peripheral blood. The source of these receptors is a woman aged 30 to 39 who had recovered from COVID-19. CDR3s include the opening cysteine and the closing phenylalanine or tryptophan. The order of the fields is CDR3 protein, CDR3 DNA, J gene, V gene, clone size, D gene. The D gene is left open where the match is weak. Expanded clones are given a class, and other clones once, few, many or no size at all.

cdr3_aa: CASSQTFQHTDTQYF; cdr3_nt: TGTGCCAGCAGTCAGACTTTCCAGCACACAGATACGCAGTATTTT; j_call: TRBJ2-3; v_call: TRBV2; clone_size: .; d_call: .
cdr3_aa: CASSPGHSPGNTIYF; cdr3_nt: TGTGCCAGTAGTCCAGGACACTCTCCTGGAAACACCATATATTTT; j_call: TRBJ1-3; v_call: TRBV19; clone_size: .; d_call: .
cdr3_aa: CASSLVQPTSGIDNEQFF; cdr3_nt: TGTGCCAGCAGCTTGGTTCAGCCGACTAGCGGGATTGACAATGAGCAGTTCTTC; j_call: TRBJ2-1; v_call: TRBV5-4; clone_size: .; d_call: TRBD2
cdr3_aa: CASTPGLSNQPQHF; cdr3_nt: TGTGCCAGTACTCCGGGACTCAGCAATCAGCCCCAGCATTTT; j_call: TRBJ1-5; v_call: TRBV19; clone_size: .; d_call: .
cdr3_aa: CASSRSGQGTYNEQFF; cdr3_nt: TGTGCCAGCAGCCGGTCGGGACAGGGAACCTACAATGAGCAGTTCTTC; j_call: TRBJ2-1; v_call: TRBV3-1/TRBV3-2; clone_size: .; d_call: TRBD1
cdr3_aa: CASSPPGLFYTQYF; cdr3_nt: TGTGCCAGCAGCCCACCGGGACTCTTCTACACGCAGTATTTT; j_call: TRBJ2-3; v_call: TRBV3-1/TRBV3-2; clone_size: .; d_call: .
cdr3_aa: CASSLPRTGEETDTQYF; cdr3_nt: TGTGCCAGCAGCTTGCCCCGGACAGGGGAGGAGACAGATACGCAGTATTTT; j_call: TRBJ2-3; v_call: TRBV7-3; clone_size: .; d_call: TRBD1
cdr3_aa: CASRSLGPPKEYF; cdr3_nt: TGTGCCAGCAGATCTCTGGGCCCTCCTAAGGAGTACTTC; j_call: TRBJ2-7; v_call: TRBV7-4; clone_size: .; d_call: .
cdr3_aa: CATSRETTGPNTEAFF; cdr3_nt: TGTGCCACCAGCAGAGAAACAACAGGGCCCAACACTGAAGCTTTCTTT; j_call: TRBJ1-1; v_call: TRBV15; clone_size: .; d_call: .
cdr3_aa: CASSSEAREAFF; cdr3_nt: TGTGCCAGCAGTTCTGAAGCGCGTGAAGCTTTCTTT; j_call: TRBJ1-1; v_call: TRBV11-2; clone_size: .; d_call: .
cdr3_aa: CASSFGQDYWVGYTF; cdr3_nt: TGTGCCAGCAGCTTCGGACAGGACTATTGGGTCGGCTACACCTTC; j_call: TRBJ1-2; v_call: TRBV5-6; clone_size: .; d_call: TRBD1
cdr3_aa: CASSLPSAGGQNEQFF; cdr3_nt: TGTGCCAGCAGCTTACCCTCTGCGGGGGGGCAGAATGAGCAGTTCTTC; j_call: TRBJ2-1; v_call: TRBV7-8; clone_size: .; d_call: TRBD2
cdr3_aa: CASSPSGWFAAYEQYF; cdr3_nt: TGTGCCAGCAGCCCCTCAGGGTGGTTCGCGGCGTACGAGCAGTACTTC; j_call: TRBJ2-7; v_call: TRBV11-2; clone_size: .; d_call: .
cdr3_aa: CASSEGSGRYEQFF; cdr3_nt: TGTGCCAGCAGTGAAGGGAGCGGGAGGTATGAGCAGTTCTTC; j_call: TRBJ2-1; v_call: TRBV6-1; clone_size: .; d_call: TRBD2
cdr3_aa: CASSQISGTGIYGYTF; cdr3_nt: TGTGCCAGCAGCCAGATCTCCGGGACAGGGATATATGGCTACACCTTC; j_call: TRBJ1-2; v_call: TRBV3-1/TRBV3-2; clone_size: .; d_call: TRBD1
cdr3_aa: CASSRDRASYEQYF; cdr3_nt: TGTGCCAGCAGCCGGGACAGGGCTTCCTACGAGCAGTACTTC; j_call: TRBJ2-7; v_call: TRBV27; clone_size: .; d_call: TRBD1
cdr3_aa: CASSSSKGTGVSDEQYF; cdr3_nt: TGTGCCAGCTCTTCTTCTAAAGGGACAGGGGTGAGCGACGAGCAGTACTTC; j_call: TRBJ2-7; v_call: TRBV7-9; clone_size: .; d_call: TRBD1
cdr3_aa: CASSLEGVRPQHF; cdr3_nt: TGTGCCAGCAGCTTAGAAGGGGTGAGGCCCCAGCATTTT; j_call: TRBJ1-5; v_call: TRBV7-9; clone_size: .; d_call: .
cdr3_aa: CATSRDPGMGTEAFF; cdr3_nt: TGTGCCACCAGCAGAGATCCAGGGATGGGCACTGAAGCTTTCTTT; j_call: TRBJ1-1; v_call: TRBV15; clone_size: .; d_call: .
cdr3_aa: CASSTSVGTGELFF; cdr3_nt: TGTGCCAGCAGTACTAGCGTTGGCACCGGGGAGCTGTTTTTT; j_call: TRBJ2-2; v_call: TRBV6-5; clone_size: .; d_call: TRBD2
cdr3_aa: CASSTLYLGSPLHF; cdr3_nt: TGTGCCAGTAGTACCCTCTACCTGGGCTCACCCCTCCACTTT; j_call: TRBJ1-6; v_call: TRBV19; clone_size: .; d_call: .
cdr3_aa: CASSWGLAGVVENYEQYF; cdr3_nt: TGCGCCAGCAGCTGGGGACTAGCGGGAGTGGTAGAAAACTACGAGCAGTACTTC; j_call: TRBJ2-7; v_call: TRBV5-1; clone_size: .; d_call: TRBD2
cdr3_aa: CASSQRGLKNYGYTF; cdr3_nt: TGTGCCAGCAGCCAAAGGGGATTGAAAAACTATGGCTACACCTTC; j_call: TRBJ1-2; v_call: TRBV3-1/TRBV3-2; clone_size: .; d_call: .
cdr3_aa: CASSPRTGGGSPLHF; cdr3_nt: TGTGCCAGCAGCCCCAGGACAGGGGGAGGTTCACCCCTCCACTTT; j_call: TRBJ1-6; v_call: TRBV7-2; clone_size: .; d_call: TRBD1
cdr3_aa: CSASNEALYEQYF; cdr3_nt: TGCAGTGCTAGTAACGAGGCGCTCTACGAGCAGTACTTC; j_call: TRBJ2-7; v_call: TRBV20-1; clone_size: few; d_call: .
cdr3_aa: CASSASTVYGYTF; cdr3_nt: TGTGCCAGCAGCGCGTCGACTGTCTATGGCTACACCTTC; j_call: TRBJ1-2; v_call: TRBV3-1/TRBV3-2; clone_size: .; d_call: .
cdr3_aa: CASSQLRGTGQGDNEQFF; cdr3_nt: TGTGCCAGCAGCCAACTTAGGGGTACGGGACAGGGCGACAATGAGCAGTTCTTC; j_call: TRBJ2-1; v_call: TRBV14; clone_size: .; d_call: TRBD1
cdr3_aa: CASRIGQGNNEQFF; cdr3_nt: TGTGCCAGTAGGATCGGACAGGGGAACAATGAGCAGTTCTTC; j_call: TRBJ2-1; v_call: TRBV19; clone_size: .; d_call: TRBD1
cdr3_aa: CSVKKIGREEADTQYF; cdr3_nt: TGCAGCGTTAAAAAGATAGGCAGGGAGGAGGCAGATACGCAGTATTTT; j_call: TRBJ2-3; v_call: TRBV29-1; clone_size: .; d_call: .
cdr3_aa: CASSLALTSYNEQFF; cdr3_nt: TGTGCTAGCAGCTTAGCCCTGACAAGTTACAATGAGCAGTTCTTC; j_call: TRBJ2-1; v_call: TRBV7-7; clone_size: .; d_call: .
cdr3_aa: CASSMGLAGGAYEQYF; cdr3_nt: TGTGCCAGCAGCATGGGACTAGCGGGAGGGGCCTACGAGCAGTACTTC; j_call: TRBJ2-7; v_call: TRBV7-9; clone_size: .; d_call: TRBD2
cdr3_aa: CASSFEQGVINQPQHF; cdr3_nt: TGTGCCAGCAGCTTTGAGCAGGGCGTTATCAATCAGCCCCAGCATTTT; j_call: TRBJ1-5; v_call: TRBV7-9; clone_size: .; d_call: .
cdr3_aa: CASSLGGAGDEQFF; cdr3_nt: TGTGCCAGCAGCCTCGGTGGGGCCGGTGATGAGCAGTTCTTC; j_call: TRBJ2-1; v_call: TRBV9; clone_size: .; d_call: .
cdr3_aa: CASSVGEVDTQYF; cdr3_nt: TGTGCCAGCAGCGTAGGGGAGGTAGATACGCAGTATTTT; j_call: TRBJ2-3; v_call: TRBV9; clone_size: .; d_call: .
cdr3_aa: CASSFLADSTDTQYF; cdr3_nt: TGTGCCAGCAGCTTTCTAGCGGACAGCACAGATACGCAGTATTTT; j_call: TRBJ2-3; v_call: TRBV11-2; clone_size: .; d_call: TRBD2
cdr3_aa: CASSEMAGRGETQYF; cdr3_nt: TGTGCCAGCAGTGAAATGGCGGGACGAGGAGAGACCCAGTACTTC; j_call: TRBJ2-5; v_call: TRBV6-1; clone_size: .; d_call: .
cdr3_aa: CASSSERGGRHEQYF; cdr3_nt: TGTGCCAGCAGCTCTGAGCGGGGGGGCCGCCACGAGCAGTACTTC; j_call: TRBJ2-7; v_call: TRBV7-8; clone_size: medium-sized; d_call: TRBD2
cdr3_aa: CASSLPRGQGYNEQFF; cdr3_nt: TGCGCCAGCAGCTTGCCGAGGGGACAGGGGTACAATGAGCAGTTCTTC; j_call: TRBJ2-1; v_call: TRBV5-1; clone_size: .; d_call: TRBD1
cdr3_aa: CASSVDPGGNSDNEQFF; cdr3_nt: TGTGCCAGCAGCGTAGACCCCGGCGGGAATTCTGACAATGAGCAGTTCTTC; j_call: TRBJ2-1; v_call: TRBV9; clone_size: .; d_call: .
cdr3_aa: CASSWGTGQENYGYTF; cdr3_nt: TGTGCCAGCAGCTGGGGGACAGGCCAAGAGAATTATGGCTACACCTTC; j_call: TRBJ1-2; v_call: TRBV5-8; clone_size: .; d_call: TRBD1
cdr3_aa: CASSLRGSTEAFF; cdr3_nt: TGTGCCAGCAGCTTACGGGGGAGCACTGAAGCTTTCTTT; j_call: TRBJ1-1; v_call: TRBV7-9; clone_size: few; d_call: .
cdr3_aa: CASSLTGGTDTQYF; cdr3_nt: TGTGCCAGCAGCCTGACCGGGGGCACAGATACGCAGTATTTT; j_call: TRBJ2-3; v_call: TRBV6-6; clone_size: .; d_call: .
cdr3_aa: CASSFYNQPQHF; cdr3_nt: TGTGCCAGCAGCTTCTATAATCAGCCCCAGCATTTT; j_call: TRBJ1-5; v_call: TRBV5-6; clone_size: .; d_call: .
cdr3_aa: CASSGDRNSPLHF; cdr3_nt: TGTGCCAGCAGTGGCGACAGGAATTCACCCCTCCACTTT; j_call: TRBJ1-6; v_call: TRBV12-3/TRBV12-4; clone_size: .; d_call: .
cdr3_aa: CASSLDLLSGRTHEQFF; cdr3_nt: TGTGCCAGCAGCTTAGATCTGTTGAGCGGGAGAACCCATGAGCAGTTCTTC; j_call: TRBJ2-1; v_call: TRBV11-2; clone_size: few; d_call: TRBD2
cdr3_aa: CASSILGEGTDTQYF; cdr3_nt: TGTGCCAGCAGTATCCTTGGGGAGGGCACAGATACGCAGTATTTT; j_call: TRBJ2-3; v_call: TRBV6-5; clone_size: .; d_call: .
cdr3_aa: CASTSGGQGNEQYF; cdr3_nt: TGTGCCAGTACCTCTGGGGGACAGGGAAACGAGCAGTACTTC; j_call: TRBJ2-7; v_call: TRBV19; clone_size: once; d_call: TRBD1
cdr3_aa: CASRQGGWTPGHLEQYF; cdr3_nt: TGTGCCAGCAGACAAGGGGGTTGGACCCCCGGGCATTTGGAGCAGTACTTC; j_call: TRBJ2-7; v_call: TRBV11-2; clone_size: .; d_call: .
cdr3_aa: CASSQGQGTEAFF; cdr3_nt: TGCGCCAGCAGCCAAGGACAGGGCACTGAAGCTTTCTTT; j_call: TRBJ1-1; v_call: TRBV4-1; clone_size: .; d_call: TRBD1
cdr3_aa: CASSWGQGYTF; cdr3_nt: TGTGCCAGCAGCTGGGGACAAGGCTACACCTTC; j_call: TRBJ1-2; v_call: TRBV5-6; clone_size: .; d_call: .
cdr3_aa: CASRRQGIGELFF; cdr3_nt: TGTGCCAGCAGACGACAGGGGATCGGGGAGCTGTTTTTT; j_call: TRBJ2-2; v_call: TRBV12-3/TRBV12-4; clone_size: once; d_call: TRBD1